The entry that follows covers one T cell receptor (beta chain) sequence. Its antigen is currently unknown. This CDR3 has 15 amino acids. Trimming removed 1 base from V and 2 bases from J, with 10 bases in between. Germline values: CDR1 SEHNR, CDR2 FQNEAQ (reference sequence). This entry comes from a study of T cell responses to AZD1222 COVID-19 vaccine. Study context: Pooling covered second doses at about 4 or about 12 weeks.

Study-wide results and limits: Only after the peak T cell response were repertoires sampled. Baseline seropositivity characterized only a handful of AZD1222 recipients.

TCRdb keeps only in-frame clones here, not all; method: immunoSEQ multiplex PCR. This repertoire shows more than 75,000 clones, 91% found once; its top ten account for more than 6.5%. V and J are TRBV7-9 and TRBJ2-3; no firm D call. This specimen was peripheral blood, taken on day 0 of AZD1222 vaccination. The TCR comes from an adult in good health. CDR3: CASSLGVRFTDTQYF. CDR3 nucleotide sequence: TGTGCCAGCAGCTTAGGGGTAAGGTTCACAGATACGCAGTATTTT.